This T cell receptor (beta chain) was retrieved from a study of blood T cell repertoires in COVID-19. Repertoires were generated with immunoSEQ multiplex PCR, while TCRdb's copy carries only in-frame clones and drops some. This sample has 150,000 to 200,000 clones, with about 88% found just once. Trimming left V 2 bases short and J 0 bases short, with 8 bases between. The length of the CDR3 is 15 residues. CDR1 and CDR2 (germline): KGHSH, LQKENI. Sequencing was done on a sample of PBMCs or T cells enriched from blood (not recorded which). This TCR came from a human donor with acute COVID-19. The donor label of this sample is uncertain. The V and J genes are TRBV18 and TRBJ2-1; TRBD1 is a possible D gene (6 bases). Here the CDR3 DNA reads TGTGCCAGCTCACCAGGGACACACTCCTACAATGAGCAGTTCTTC. It encodes CASSPGTHSYNEQFF.